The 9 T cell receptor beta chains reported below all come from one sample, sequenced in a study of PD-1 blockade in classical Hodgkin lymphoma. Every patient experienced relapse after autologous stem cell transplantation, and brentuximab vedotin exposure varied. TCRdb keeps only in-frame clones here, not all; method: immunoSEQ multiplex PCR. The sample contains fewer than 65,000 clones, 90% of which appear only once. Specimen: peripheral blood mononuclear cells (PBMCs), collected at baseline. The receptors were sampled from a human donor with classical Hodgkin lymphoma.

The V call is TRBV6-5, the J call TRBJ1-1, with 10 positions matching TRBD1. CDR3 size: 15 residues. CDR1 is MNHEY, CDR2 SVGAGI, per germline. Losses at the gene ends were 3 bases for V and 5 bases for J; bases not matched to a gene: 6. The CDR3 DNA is TGTGCCAGCAGTTATTCCGGGACAGGGGTTACTGAAGCTTTCTTT. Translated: CASSYSGTGVTEAFF.

For the CDR3, the DNA is TGTGCCAGCAGCTTAGACAGACTAGCGGGGGCGTGGGATACGCAGTATTTT. It yields the protein CASSLDRLAGAWDTQYF. The rearrangement joins TRBV7-9 to TRBJ2-3; 12 bases align to TRBD2. V shed 1 base, J shed 6 bases, and the junction held 8 bases outside the gene matches. Germline CDR1 SEHNR, CDR2 FQNEAQ (reference sequence). The CDR3 runs 17 residues.

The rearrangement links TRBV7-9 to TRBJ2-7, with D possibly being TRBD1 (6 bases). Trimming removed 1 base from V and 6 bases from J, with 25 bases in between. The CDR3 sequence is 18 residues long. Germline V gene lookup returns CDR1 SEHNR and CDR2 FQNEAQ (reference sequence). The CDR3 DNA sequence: TGTGCCAGCAGCTTAGAGAGCGAGGACAGTTGTGTCAACGTCGAGCAGTACTTC. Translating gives CASSLESEDSCVNVEQYF. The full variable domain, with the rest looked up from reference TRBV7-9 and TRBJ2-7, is DTGVSQNPRHKITKRGQNVTFRCDPISEHNRLYWYRQTLGQGPEFLTYFQNEAQLEKSRLLSDRFSAERPKGSFSTLEIQRTEQGDSAMYLCASSLESEDSCVNVEQYFGPGTRLTVT.

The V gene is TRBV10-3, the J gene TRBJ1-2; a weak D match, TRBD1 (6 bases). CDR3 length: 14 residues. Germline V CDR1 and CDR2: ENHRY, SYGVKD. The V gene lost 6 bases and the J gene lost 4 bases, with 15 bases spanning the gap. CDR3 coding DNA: TGTGCCATCAGATCCGACAGGTCGGCCTATGGCTACACCTTC. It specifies CAIRSDRSAYGYTF.

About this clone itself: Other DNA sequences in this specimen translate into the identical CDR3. CDR3: CASSLQGAYNEQFF. CDR3 nucleotide sequence: TGTGCCAGCAGCTTGCAGGGGGCCTACAATGAGCAGTTCTTC. The chain combines TRBV7-9 with TRBJ2-1, with 7 positions matching TRBD1. The CDR3 covers 14 residues. The germline gives CDR1 SEHNR, CDR2 FQNEAQ (reference sequence). The V segment lost 3 bases and the J segment 2 bases; nucleotides outside the gene matches: 1.

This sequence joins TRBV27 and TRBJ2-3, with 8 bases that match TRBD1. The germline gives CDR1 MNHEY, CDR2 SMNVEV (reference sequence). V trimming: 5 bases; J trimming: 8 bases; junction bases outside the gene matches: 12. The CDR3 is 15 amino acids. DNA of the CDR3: TGTGCCAGCAGTAGCTGGACAGGGCAATTCGGTACGCAGTATTTT. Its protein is CASSSWTGQFGTQYF.

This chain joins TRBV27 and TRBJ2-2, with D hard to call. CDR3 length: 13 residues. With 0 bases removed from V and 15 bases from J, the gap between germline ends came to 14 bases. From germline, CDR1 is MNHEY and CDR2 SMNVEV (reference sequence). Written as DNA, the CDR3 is TGTGCCAGCAGTTTATCGACCCTGGCGGCGTTGTTTTTT. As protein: CASSLSTLAALFF.

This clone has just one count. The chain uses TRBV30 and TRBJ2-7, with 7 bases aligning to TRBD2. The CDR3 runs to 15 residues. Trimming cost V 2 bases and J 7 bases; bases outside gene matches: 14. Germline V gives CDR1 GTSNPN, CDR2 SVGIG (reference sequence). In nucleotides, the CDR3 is TGTGCCTGGAGTCTTATTCATAGACTAGCTGAGGAGCAGTACTTC. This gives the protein CAWSLIHRLAEEQYF.

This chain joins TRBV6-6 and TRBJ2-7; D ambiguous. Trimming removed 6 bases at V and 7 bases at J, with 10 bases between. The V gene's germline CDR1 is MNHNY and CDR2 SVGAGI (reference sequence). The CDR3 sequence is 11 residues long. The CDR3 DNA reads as TGTGCCAGCAGAAGGGCATGGGAGCAGTACTTC. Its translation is CASRRAWEQYF.